A few counts support the clone carrying this T cell receptor (beta chain). TCRdb analysed the PCR reads with MiXCR anew, one entry per CDR3 protein. Of 460,000 or so distinct CDR3 sequences in the sample, over 20% were seen once. The data stem from a study of molecular identifiers for immune sequencing clone quantification. Trimming shortened V by 1 base and J by 7 bases, and 8 bases separated the two germline ends. The CDR3 totals 14 residues. Germline V CDR1 and CDR2: MGHRA, YSYEKL. Specimen: naive CD8+ T cells from blood, with Jurkat cell RNA spiked in. Subset: FACS-sorted CD8+CD4-CCR7+CD45RA+ naive T cells. The source is a human donor in good health. Some libraries in this study had Jurkat cell RNA spiked in. The chain links TRBV4-1 to TRBJ1-6; D not certain. This CDR3 reads CASSQATDNSPLHF. In DNA, the CDR3 is TGCGCCAGCAGCCAAGCTACCGACAATTCACCCCTCCACTTT.